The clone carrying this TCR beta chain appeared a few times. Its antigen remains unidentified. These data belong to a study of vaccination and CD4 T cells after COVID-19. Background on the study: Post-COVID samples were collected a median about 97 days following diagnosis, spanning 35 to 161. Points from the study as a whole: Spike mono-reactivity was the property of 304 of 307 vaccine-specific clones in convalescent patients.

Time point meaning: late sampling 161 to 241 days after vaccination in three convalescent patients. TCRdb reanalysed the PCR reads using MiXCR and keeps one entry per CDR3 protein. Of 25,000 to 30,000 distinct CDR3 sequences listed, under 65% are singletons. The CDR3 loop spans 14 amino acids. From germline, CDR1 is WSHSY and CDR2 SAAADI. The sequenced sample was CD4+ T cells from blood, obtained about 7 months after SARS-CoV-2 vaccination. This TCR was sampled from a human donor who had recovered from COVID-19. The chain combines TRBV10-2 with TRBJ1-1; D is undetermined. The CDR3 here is CVYRYADKNTEAFF. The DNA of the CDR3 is TGCGTCTACCGGTACGCAGACAAGAACACTGAAGCTTTCTTT.